These T cell receptor beta chains were read from a single sample in a study of blood T cell repertoires in COVID-19. The protocol was immunoSEQ multiplex PCR, while the TCRdb copy is restricted to in-frame clones and leaves out a portion. Seen here are 300,000 to 400,000 clones, 87% observed once, and the top ten hold nearly 6.5%. Material for sequencing was peripheral blood. The receptors derive from a woman aged 50 to 60 with COVID-19, enrolled during active disease. The CDR3 runs from the conserved cysteine through the conserved F or W. The order of the fields is D gene, CDR3 length, V gene, clone size, J gene, CDR3 DNA, CDR3 protein. D genes are given only for firm matches. Rows may omit the clone size; those that give it use once, few, many or a size class.

D: TRBD1; length: 13; V: TRBV29-1; size: few; J: TRBJ1-2; DNA: TGCAGCGTTGTCCAGGGGGCTGCTAGTGGCTACACCTTC; CDR3: CSVVQGAASGYTF
D: TRBD1; length: 13; V: TRBV6-5; size: NA; J: TRBJ2-7; DNA: TGTGCCAGCACCAAACAGGGGGCCCACGAGCAGTACTTC; CDR3: CASTKQGAHEQYF
D: NA; length: 14; V: TRBV5-1; size: once; J: TRBJ2-7; DNA: TGCGCCAGCAGCTTGGCGTCCAGCTCCTACGAGCAGTACTTC; CDR3: CASSLASSSYEQYF
D: TRBD1; length: 16; V: TRBV29-1; size: once; J: TRBJ2-1; DNA: TGCAGCGTTGAATTGCCCCGGGACAGGCCCTACAATGAGCAGTTCTTC; CDR3: CSVELPRDRPYNEQFF
D: NA; length: 16; V: TRBV7-6; size: NA; J: TRBJ1-2; DNA: TGTGCCAGCAGCTTAAGCCGGACTTACATTAACTATGGCTACACCTTC; CDR3: CASSLSRTYINYGYTF
D: NA; length: 13; V: TRBV11-3; size: NA; J: TRBJ1-1; DNA: TGTGCCAGCAGCTTAGACTCGAACACTGAAGCTTTCTTT; CDR3: CASSLDSNTEAFF
D: TRBD1; length: 18; V: TRBV14; size: NA; J: TRBJ1-2; DNA: TGTGCCAGCAGCCAAGCAAAGGACAGGACAGGCCTCGAGGGAGGCTACACCTTC; CDR3: CASSQAKDRTGLEGGYTF
D: TRBD1; length: 12; V: TRBV19; size: NA; J: TRBJ1-1; DNA: TGTGCCAGTAGAGGACAGGCGTCCGTGGCTTTCTTT; CDR3: CASRGQASVAFF
D: NA; length: 14; V: TRBV7-8; size: few; J: TRBJ1-2; DNA: TGTGCCAGCAGACCCAGGAGGGGAGTTGAGGGCTACACCTTC; CDR3: CASRPRRGVEGYTF
D: NA; length: 13; V: TRBV19; size: once; J: TRBJ2-7; DNA: TGTGCCAGTAGTAGGACAGAAATATACGAGCAGTACTTC; CDR3: CASSRTEIYEQYF
D: NA; length: 15; V: TRBV7-8; size: NA; J: TRBJ2-7; DNA: TGTGCCAGCAGCTTGGTAGGACAGCCCTCCTACGAGCAGTACTTC; CDR3: CASSLVGQPSYEQYF
D: NA; length: 15; V: TRBV6-5; size: NA; J: TRBJ2-7; DNA: TGTGCCAGCAGAAACCGGGACATTACACCCGGCGAGCAGTACTTC; CDR3: CASRNRDITPGEQYF
D: TRBD2; length: 13; V: TRBV6-5; size: few; J: TRBJ2-2; DNA: TGTGCCAGCCGGATAGCGGGCACCGGGGAGCTGTTTTTT; CDR3: CASRIAGTGELFF
D: NA; length: 16; V: TRBV6-6; size: NA; J: TRBJ1-3; DNA: TGTGCCAGCAGTTATTTGCGGGGAAAGGCTGGAAACACCATATATTTT; CDR3: CASSYLRGKAGNTIYF
D: TRBD2; length: 14; V: TRBV29-1; size: NA; J: TRBJ2-1; DNA: TGCAGCGTTGGCCCTAGCGGGGGATACAATGAGCAGTTCTTC; CDR3: CSVGPSGGYNEQFF
D: TRBD1; length: 14; V: TRBV13; size: once; J: TRBJ2-7; DNA: TGTGCCAGCAGCTTCTACAGGGGTTCCTACGAGCAGTACTTC; CDR3: CASSFYRGSYEQYF
D: NA; length: 12; V: TRBV20-1; size: NA; J: TRBJ2-5; DNA: TGCAGTGCTAGTATGGGACAATGGACCCAGTACTTC; CDR3: CSASMGQWTQYF
D: TRBD1; length: 14; V: TRBV4-1; size: NA; J: TRBJ2-7; DNA: TGCGCCAGCAGCCAACCGGGACAGGGATACGAGCAGTACTTC; CDR3: CASSQPGQGYEQYF
D: TRBD1; length: 14; V: TRBV19; size: once; J: TRBJ2-7; DNA: TGTGCCAGTAGTTACCGGGACAGGAGTTACGAGCAGTACTTC; CDR3: CASSYRDRSYEQYF
D: TRBD2; length: 19; V: TRBV5-4; size: NA; J: TRBJ2-7; DNA: TGTGCCAGCAGCTTTCCTGGGGGACTAGCGGGAGAGAACACCTACGAGCAGTACTTC; CDR3: CASSFPGGLAGENTYEQYF
D: TRBD2; length: 17; V: TRBV5-1; size: NA; J: TRBJ2-4; DNA: TGCGCCAGCAGCTTGGTAGCGGGGGGCCTGGCCAAAAACATTCAGTACTTC; CDR3: CASSLVAGGLAKNIQYF
D: NA; length: 15; V: TRBV7-2; size: NA; J: TRBJ1-1; DNA: TGTGCCAGCAGCACAGGACAGCTTCGAAACACTGAAGCTTTCTTT; CDR3: CASSTGQLRNTEAFF
D: TRBD1; length: 14; V: TRBV11-3; size: NA; J: TRBJ2-7; DNA: TGTGCCAGCAGCTTAAGGACAGGGGATGGGGAGCAGTACTTC; CDR3: CASSLRTGDGEQYF
D: TRBD2; length: 14; V: TRBV6-5; size: NA; J: TRBJ2-1; DNA: TGTGCCAGCAGGGTAACGGGAGCGGGGAATGAGCAGTTCTTC; CDR3: CASRVTGAGNEQFF
D: TRBD2; length: 14; V: TRBV5-6; size: NA; J: TRBJ2-7; DNA: TGTGCCAGCAGCCGCGGGGACTACTCCTACGAGCAGTACTTC; CDR3: CASSRGDYSYEQYF
D: NA; length: 13; V: TRBV11-2; size: NA; J: TRBJ1-1; DNA: TGTGCCAGCAGCAAGACACAGGACACTGAAGCTTTCTTT; CDR3: CASSKTQDTEAFF
D: NA; length: 13; V: TRBV6-5; size: NA; J: TRBJ1-2; DNA: TGTGCCAGCAGTCTGCTCAGGGGTTCTGGCTACACCTTC; CDR3: CASSLLRGSGYTF
D: TRBD1; length: 15; V: TRBV6-4; size: NA; J: TRBJ1-4; DNA: TGTGCCAGCAGTAACAAGGGACAGGGGGACAAAAAACTGTTTTTT; CDR3: CASSNKGQGDKKLFF
D: TRBD2; length: 16; V: TRBV6-5; size: NA; J: TRBJ2-5; DNA: TGTGCCAGCAGTTACTCGGGCGGGAGGACGGGAGAGACCCAGTACTTC; CDR3: CASSYSGGRTGETQYF
D: TRBD2; length: 15; V: TRBV18; size: NA; J: TRBJ2-1; DNA: TGTGCCAGCTCACCACTGTCTGGACTAGAGGCTGAGCAGTTCTTC; CDR3: CASSPLSGLEAEQFF
D: NA; length: 13; V: TRBV2; size: NA; J: TRBJ2-3; DNA: TGTGCCAGCAGTCGTGGACAGAGCGATACGCAGTATTTT; CDR3: CASSRGQSDTQYF
D: NA; length: 17; V: TRBV19; size: NA; J: TRBJ1-5; DNA: TGTGCCAGTAGTATAGATGTGGGCGGGGCCATCCATCAGCCCCAGCATTTT; CDR3: CASSIDVGGAIHQPQHF
D: TRBD2; length: 16; V: TRBV4-1; size: NA; J: TRBJ2-7; DNA: TGCGCCAGCAGCCAAGATTTGGGGGAGGGTACCTACGAGCAGTACTTC; CDR3: CASSQDLGEGTYEQYF
D: TRBD2; length: 15; V: TRBV5-1; size: NA; J: TRBJ2-5; DNA: TGCGCCAGCAGCTCTCAAGCGGGAGGGACGGAGACCCAGTACTTC; CDR3: CASSSQAGGTETQYF
D: NA; length: 14; V: TRBV12-5; size: NA; J: TRBJ2-5; DNA: TGTGCTAGTGGGCCTACAGTGTACCAAGAGACCCAGTACTTC; CDR3: CASGPTVYQETQYF
D: NA; length: 13; V: TRBV18; size: NA; J: TRBJ2-5; DNA: TGTGCCAGCTCAGGTAGCGAAGAGGAGACCCAGTACTTC; CDR3: CASSGSEEETQYF
D: TRBD2; length: 15; V: TRBV27; size: NA; J: TRBJ2-1; DNA: TGTGCCAGCACCTTAGGAGCGGGATCCTACAATGAGCAGTTCTTC; CDR3: CASTLGAGSYNEQFF
D: TRBD1; length: 14; V: TRBV24-1; size: NA; J: TRBJ1-1; DNA: TGTGCCACCAGTTCCGCAGGGGGCGACACTGAAGCTTTCTTT; CDR3: CATSSAGGDTEAFF
D: TRBD2; length: 18; V: TRBV4-1; size: NA; J: TRBJ2-2; DNA: TGCGCCAGCAGCCAAGTTTCTAGCGGGAGGGGTAAATCCGGGGAGCTGTTTTTT; CDR3: CASSQVSSGRGKSGELFF
D: TRBD1; length: 13; V: TRBV29-1; size: NA; J: TRBJ1-1; DNA: TGCAGCGTCATGGACAGGACTAACACTGAAGCTTTCTTT; CDR3: CSVMDRTNTEAFF
D: TRBD1; length: 15; V: TRBV29-1; size: NA; J: TRBJ2-1; DNA: TGCAGCGTTGAAGGGGGGACAGAATTAGGCAATGAGCAGTTCTTC; CDR3: CSVEGGTELGNEQFF
D: NA; length: 15; V: TRBV25-1; size: NA; J: TRBJ1-4; DNA: TGTGCCAGCAGTGAAGTAACGGGGTTTAATGAAAAACTGTTTTTT; CDR3: CASSEVTGFNEKLFF
D: NA; length: 15; V: TRBV3-1/TRBV3-2; size: few; J: TRBJ1-1; DNA: TGTGCCAGCAGCCAATCAGAACATGGCGGGGGCTCAACTTTCTTT; CDR3: CASSQSEHGGGSTFF
D: TRBD1; length: 14; V: TRBV5-1; size: few; J: TRBJ1-1; DNA: TGCGCCAGCAGCTTTCACAGGGGGCGGGAAGAAGCTTTCTTT; CDR3: CASSFHRGREEAFF
D: TRBD1; length: 15; V: TRBV6-6; size: NA; J: TRBJ2-2; DNA: TGTGCCAGCGCTGGACAGGGACAGTCCACCGGGGAGCTGTTTTTT; CDR3: CASAGQGQSTGELFF
D: TRBD1; length: 13; V: TRBV5-8; size: NA; J: TRBJ1-1; DNA: TGTGCCAGCAGCACCGGGACAGCAGCTGAAGCTTTCTTT; CDR3: CASSTGTAAEAFF
D: TRBD2; length: 14; V: TRBV6-5; size: NA; J: TRBJ2-5; DNA: TGTGCCAGCAGGGGGACTAGCGGACAGGAGACCCAGTACTTC; CDR3: CASRGTSGQETQYF
D: TRBD1; length: 14; V: TRBV27; size: NA; J: TRBJ2-5; DNA: TGTGCCAGCAGTTTCCGACAGGGTCGAGAGACCCAGTACTTC; CDR3: CASSFRQGRETQYF
D: TRBD2; length: 19; V: TRBV7-2; size: NA; J: TRBJ2-1; DNA: TGTGCCAGCAGCTTGGTCGGAGGGAGGGCCTCTAATTCCTACAATGAGCAGTTCTTC; CDR3: CASSLVGGRASNSYNEQFF
D: TRBD1; length: 14; V: TRBV13; size: NA; J: TRBJ1-6; DNA: TGTGCCAGCAGCCAAGGACAGGGGGGATCACCCCTCCACTTT; CDR3: CASSQGQGGSPLHF
D: NA; length: 17; V: TRBV27; size: NA; J: TRBJ1-5; DNA: TGTGCCAGCAGTTTTATCCAGGGAGGGATTAGCAATCAGCCCCAGCATTTT; CDR3: CASSFIQGGISNQPQHF
D: TRBD1; length: 13; V: TRBV12-3/TRBV12-4; size: NA; J: TRBJ2-1; DNA: TGTGCCAGCAGGGAGACAGGGTCCAATGAGCAGTTCTTC; CDR3: CASRETGSNEQFF
D: NA; length: 15; V: TRBV5-4; size: NA; J: TRBJ2-3; DNA: TGTGCCAGCAGCTTTTCGGCTAGTGACTCAGATACGCAGTATTTT; CDR3: CASSFSASDSDTQYF
D: TRBD1; length: 14; V: TRBV18; size: NA; J: TRBJ1-1; DNA: TGTGCCAGCTCACCTCTCAACAGGGGAGGTGAAGCTTTCTTT; CDR3: CASSPLNRGGEAFF
D: TRBD2; length: 15; V: TRBV27; size: NA; J: TRBJ2-7; DNA: TGTGCCAGCAGTTTATTTGCGGGAGCCCAGTACGAGCAGTACTTC; CDR3: CASSLFAGAQYEQYF
D: TRBD1; length: 13; V: TRBV30; size: NA; J: TRBJ1-2; DNA: TGTGCCTGGGGTGAGGGGGCGGGTAGTGGCTACACCTTC; CDR3: CAWGEGAGSGYTF
D: NA; length: 15; V: TRBV18; size: NA; J: TRBJ2-3; DNA: TGTGCCAGCTCACCACTGGACAGTCCCACAGATACGCAGTATTTT; CDR3: CASSPLDSPTDTQYF
D: NA; length: 15; V: TRBV24-1; size: NA; J: TRBJ2-3; DNA: TGTGCCACCAGTGACGGGGGTTTTGGCACAGATACGCAGTATTTT; CDR3: CATSDGGFGTDTQYF
D: NA; length: 15; V: TRBV7-2; size: NA; J: TRBJ1-6; DNA: TGTGCCAGCAGCTTAGCAGGGGGTATGTTGGCACCCCTCCACTTT; CDR3: CASSLAGGMLAPLHF
D: TRBD1; length: 17; V: TRBV6-4; size: NA; J: TRBJ2-1; DNA: TGTGCCAGCAGTTCTATGCCCGGCGTCAGGAACAGGGGAGAGCAGTTCTTC; CDR3: CASSSMPGVRNRGEQFF